Listed below are T cell receptor beta chains from one sample, sequenced in a study of identical twins. TCRdb ran MiXCR on the 5' RACE reads and lists one entry per CDR3 protein. The sample carries some 250,000 distinct CDR3 sequences, over 5.5% recorded once. Separately, the same data were catalogued under a study of T cells expressing NK-cell markers.

The sample was CD8+ T cells sorted from blood. The receptors here all came from a woman between 18 and 29 years old in good health. Each CDR3 is given with its conserved first and last residue. The order of the fields is V gene, CDR3 length, J gene, D gene, clone size, CDR3 DNA, CDR3 protein. D genes are given only for firm matches. Size tells how often a clone was seen (once, few, many) or the class of an expanded clone, and some rows leave it out.

TRBV29-1	14	TRBJ2-1	.	few	TGCAGCGTCCCACCGTTTGGGCGGGGCAATGAGCAGTTCTTC	CSVPPFGRGNEQFF
TRBV15	14	TRBJ2-1	TRBD2	few	TGTGCCACCCATAGCGGGAGGGCCGGTAGTGAGCAGTTCTTC	CATHSGRAGSEQFF
TRBV7-9	16	TRBJ1-1	.	many	TGTGCCAGCAGCCCCCCGGGGGCGTACCTGAACACTGAAGCTTTCTTT	CASSPPGAYLNTEAFF
TRBV6-4	14	TRBJ2-2	.	.	TGTGCCAGCAGTGAACGGCAGCACACCGGGGAGCTGTTTTTT	CASSERQHTGELFF
TRBV13	15	TRBJ2-7	TRBD2	.	TGTGCCAGCTCCCTCACAGCGGGAACCTCCTACGAGCAGTACTTC	CASSLTAGTSYEQYF
TRBV12-3/TRBV12-4	15	TRBJ2-3	.	few	TGTGCCACCGCGGGGCTACCGGGCCGGGCAGATACGCAGTATTTT	CATAGLPGRADTQYF
TRBV29-1	12	TRBJ2-2	.	few	TGCAGCGGCAGGGGAGGCACCGGGGAGCTGTTTTTT	CSGRGGTGELFF
TRBV20-1	17	TRBJ2-3	TRBD2	few	TGCAGTGCTCCCCTGGTAGCGGGGTCGATTAGCACAGATACGCAGTATTTT	CSAPLVAGSISTDTQYF
TRBV6-5	15	TRBJ2-1	.	few	TGTGCCAGCAGTTACTCTGCGGGCCTCTACAATGAGCAGTTCTTC	CASSYSAGLYNEQFF
TRBV7-9	16	TRBJ2-3	.	.	TGTGCCAGCAGCTTAGTTGGGCGGGCGCCCACAGATACGCAGTATTTT	CASSLVGRAPTDTQYF
TRBV27	16	TRBJ2-7	TRBD1	.	TGTGCCAGCAGCTTGATTGGGACAGGGGGCTCCTACGAGCAGTACTTC	CASSLIGTGGSYEQYF
TRBV12-3/TRBV12-4	15	TRBJ1-1	.	.	TGTGCCAGCAGTTTAGGGCAGCTAATGAACACTGAAGCTTTCTTT	CASSLGQLMNTEAFF
TRBV7-8	16	TRBJ1-2	.	.	TGTGCCAGCAGCTTAGGATCCCGGGGAGCGACAGATGGCTACACCTTC	CASSLGSRGATDGYTF
TRBV27	16	TRBJ2-2	.	.	TGTGCCAGCAGTCGCGTCGGAGGGGGCGCGACCGGGGAGCTGTTTTTT	CASSRVGGGATGELFF
TRBV5-6	13	TRBJ2-1	.	many	TGTGCCAGCAGCTCAGGGGGGGGGAATGAGCAGTTCTTC	CASSSGGGNEQFF
TRBV27	14	TRBJ2-7	TRBD2	many	TGTGCCAGCAGTAAGGGAGGGAGCTCCTACGAGCAGTACTTC	CASSKGGSSYEQYF
TRBV18	16	TRBJ2-1	TRBD1	few	TGTGCCAGCTCACCAAGTAAGGGACAGGGCGGGAATGAGCAGTTCTTC	CASSPSKGQGGNEQFF
TRBV9	17	TRBJ2-1	TRBD2	.	TGTGCCAGCAGCGTAGCCCGGACTAGCGGGCTTAACAATGAGCAGTTCTTC	CASSVARTSGLNNEQFF
TRBV12-5	11	TRBJ1-1	.	.	TGTGCTAGTGGTGGGGGAGGTGGAGCTTTCTTT	CASGGGGGAFF
TRBV29-1	12	TRBJ1-1	.	.	TGCAGCGTTGAAGATTCCTTCAGTAAAGCTTTCTTT	CSVEDSFSKAFF
TRBV25-1	18	TRBJ1-5	TRBD1	many	TGTGCCAGCAGTGATAGTCCCGGGACAGGGGACCCCAATCAGCCCCAGCATTTT	CASSDSPGTGDPNQPQHF
TRBV10-3	12	TRBJ1-5	.	many	TGTGCCATCAGTGATCCCCAGGGTCCCCAGCATTTT	CAISDPQGPQHF